This TCR beta chain was found in a study of blood T cells in healthy people across ages. Whole-study context: Template switching retrieved approximately one barcoded beta molecule for each two T cells. Study-level results: Diversity estimates from one million T cells were considered underestimates. While age rose, TCR beta diversity per million T cells dropped in a roughly linear way.

Regarding this clonotype: Its matching antigen is unknown.

PCR was performed a second time for roughly 7 to 11 cycles using a sample-barcoded 5' primer and a J-beta primer mix. TCRdb analysed the 5' RACE reads with MiXCR anew, one entry per CDR3 protein. The sample yields around 1.7 million distinct CDR3 sequences, under 30% seen once. Each sample yielded at least 6 micrograms of PBMC total RNA. This receptor was identified in a woman in her twenties or thirties in good health. The sample comprised blood.

The CDR3 region is CASSQDATGIYNEQFF. CDR3 sequence (DNA): TGTGCCAGCAGCCAAGACGCGACAGGGATCTACAATGAGCAGTTCTTC. This chain uses TRBV3-1 with TRBJ2-1; 7 bases are shared with TRBD1. The CDR3 length is 16 residues. Germline V gene sequence: CDR1 LGHDT, CDR2 YNNKEL (reference sequence). V was pared by 0 bases and J by 3 bases, with 5 bases of the junction left unmatched.